The 25 T cell receptor beta chains in this list originate from one sample, sequenced in a study of control samples from healthy donors and cancer patients. The protocol was immunoSEQ multiplex PCR, while the TCRdb copy is restricted to in-frame clones and leaves out a portion. The profile shows approximately 110,000 clones, 80% to 95% of them singletons. Material: blood. All receptors derive from a woman between 18 and 30 years old in good health.

The rearrangement uses TRBV9 and TRBJ2-3; D gene ambiguous. The CDR3 spans 16 residues. The V and J ends lost 0 bases and 0 bases respectively, with 11 bases between them. The V gene's germline CDR1 is SGDLS and CDR2 YYNGEE. The chain's CDR3 is CASSVDDVISTDTQYF. The CDR3 nucleotides are TGTGCCAGCAGCGTAGATGATGTTATTAGCACAGATACGCAGTATTTT.

The V and J genes are TRBV5-6 and TRBJ2-7; either TRBD1 or TRBD2 may fit D (5 bases each). The ends were cut back, 1 base at V and 2 bases at J, with 13 bases in the middle. Germline loops: CDR1 SGHDT, CDR2 YYEEEE. This CDR3 contains 15 residues. The CDR3 region has the DNA TGTGCCAGCAGCTTGTATGGGGACCGCGCCTACGAGCAGTACTTC. Protein product: CASSLYGDRAYEQYF.

V usage is TRBV21-1 and J usage is TRBJ1-3. TRBV21-1 is labeled a pseudogene. The CDR3 covers 14 residues. The CDR3 loop reads CASASGARGNTIYF. CDR3 DNA: TGTGCCAGCGCCTCGGGGGCGAGGGGAAACACCATATATTTT.

The V call is TRBV15, the J call TRBJ1-5; D unresolved. In germline, CDR1 is LNHNV, CDR2 YYDKDF (reference sequence). Trimming stripped 1 base from V and 4 bases from J, with 8 bases between. The CDR3 loop spans 14 amino acids. The DNA for the CDR3 is TGTGCCACCAGCAGAGTAGGGATGAATCAGCCCCAGCATTTT. Translation: CATSRVGMNQPQHF. The full variable domain, in which reference TRBV15 and TRBJ1-5 provide the parts outside the CDR3, is DAMVIQNPRYQVTQFGKPVTLSCSQTLNHNVMYWYQQKSSQAPKLLFHYYDKDFNNEADTPDNFQSRRPNTSFCFLDIRSPGLGDTAMYLCATSRVGMNQPQHFGDGTRLSIL.

The chain is built from TRBV5-4 and TRBJ2-2; tentatively, D is TRBD1 (5 bases). V was clipped by 4 bases and J by 1 base, with 8 bases between them. The germline gives CDR1 SGHNT, CDR2 YYREEE (reference sequence). CDR3 size: 14 residues. The CDR3 DNA is TGTGCCAGCAGCCGCGACAGGAACACCGGGGAGCTGTTTTTT. Its translation: CASSRDRNTGELFF.

The rearrangement links TRBV27 to TRBJ2-3; 7 positions agree with TRBD2. J was trimmed by 2 bases and V by 5 bases; bases with no gene match: 13. Germline assignment: CDR1 MNHEY and CDR2 SMNVEV (reference sequence). The length of the CDR3 is 17 residues. The CDR3 region has the DNA TGTGCCAGCAGTCTCCGCACACTAGCGCCTAACACAGATACGCAGTATTTT. Amino acid sequence: CASSLRTLAPNTDTQYF.

As for this clone: Other DNA sequences in this specimen translate into the identical CDR3. This chain links TRBV7-9 with TRBJ1-2, with D possibly matching TRBD1 (6 bases). V gave up 2 bases and J gave up 8 bases, with 12 bases separating them. Germline lookup yields CDR1 SEHNR and CDR2 FQNEAQ (reference sequence). The CDR3 spans 13 residues. In DNA, the CDR3 is TGTGCCAGCAGCTTACGGGGGCGCGGGGGCTACACCTTC. Amino acid sequence: CASSLRGRGGYTF.

The rearrangement uses TRBV7-6 and TRBJ1-3; weak D call: TRBD1 (5 bases). The germline V gene encodes CDR1 SGHVS and CDR2 FNYEAQ. This CDR3 is built from 16 residues. Trimming stripped 5 bases from V and 2 bases from J, with 16 bases between. The CDR3 nucleotides are TGTGCCAGCAGCCCGGGGGGGGTCCCTCCTGGAAACACCATATATTTT. Protein sequence: CASSPGGVPPGNTIYF. The whole variable domain, filled in from reference TRBV7-6 and TRBJ1-3, reads GAGVSQSPRYKVTKRGQDVALRCDPISGHVSLYWYRQALGQGPEFLTYFNYEAQQDKSGLPNDRFSAERPEGSISTLTIQRTEQRDSAMYRCASSPGGVPPGNTIYFGEGSWLTVV.

This chain links TRBV21-1 with TRBJ2-5; the table's D call TRBD2 went unverified against the DNA. TRBV21-1 is marked as a pseudogene. There are 15 residues in the CDR3. CDR3 loop: CASSPGLAGPSAQYF. The CDR3 coding sequence is TGTGCCAGCAGCCCTGGACTAGCGGGACCGTCGGCCCAGTACTTC.

The CDR3 here is CASSLGGEVADTQYF. CDR3 DNA: TGTGCCAGCAGCTTAGGGGGGGAAGTGGCAGATACGCAGTATTTT. This chain uses TRBV7-2 with TRBJ2-3, with D perhaps TRBD2 (6 bases). Germline V gene sequence: CDR1 SGHTA, CDR2 FQGNSA. There are 15 residues in the CDR3. V lost 1 base and J lost 4, with 12 bases in between.

The chain recombines TRBV18 with TRBJ1-1, with D possibly being TRBD1 (6 bases). The V and J ends lost 0 bases and 1 base respectively, with 6 bases between them. Germline V gives CDR1 KGHSH, CDR2 LQKENI. The CDR3 loop spans 14 amino acids. As DNA, the CDR3 is TGTGCCAGCTCACCACCGACAGGGAACACTGAAGCTTTCTTT. This gives the protein CASSPPTGNTEAFF.

This clone has only a few counts. The chain links TRBV10-2 to TRBJ1-1; 7 nucleotides align to TRBD1. The CDR3 is 15 amino acids. CDR1 is WSHSY and CDR2 is SAAADI in the germline V gene. V lost 4 bases, J lost 3 bases, and 8 bases stayed unmatched. For the CDR3, the DNA is TGCGCCAGCAGTGGGAAGGGGGCGCGGGACACTGAAGCTTTCTTT. It is translated as CASSGKGARDTEAFF.

The chain recombines TRBV14 with TRBJ1-1, with D unresolved. Trimming took off 1 base at V and 6 bases at J, with 21 bases between the two ends. The CDR3 is made up of 17 amino acids. From germline, CDR1 is SGHDN and CDR2 FVKESK. CDR3 in DNA: TGTGCCAGCAGCCAAGCTCGCCGAACGAAGATTTGGTCTGAAGCTTTCTTT. This gives the protein CASSQARRTKIWSEAFF.

The chain recombines TRBV28 with TRBJ2-3; D may be TRBD2 (8 bases). Germline V gene sequence: CDR1 MDHEN, CDR2 SYDVKM. V lost 4 bases to trimming and J lost 4 bases, with 15 bases between them. The CDR3 has 15 amino acids. CDR3 coding DNA: TGTGCCAGCAGTTCACCGGGGGGGACAGCAGATACGCAGTATTTT. Its protein is CASSSPGGTADTQYF.

This chain connects TRBV10-2 to TRBJ1-6, with a possible D match to TRBD1 (5 bases). The CDR3 has 14 amino acids. Between the trimmed V and J ends, which lost 6 bases and 9 bases, there was a span of 15 bases. CDR1 and CDR2 (germline): WSHSY, SAAADI. The DNA for the CDR3 is TGCGCCAGCAGCACCGGGACTGGGGGTTCACCCCTCCACTTT. It encodes CASSTGTGGSPLHF.

The gene calls are TRBV12-3 or TRBV12-4 and TRBJ1-1; D is possibly TRBD1 (5 bases). The CDR3 covers 13 residues. V gave up 4 bases and J gave up 3 bases, with 9 bases separating them. CDR3 in DNA: TGTGCCAGCAGTTGGGGGGAGTACACTGAAGCTTTCTTT. Encoded protein: CASSWGEYTEAFF.

The V gene is TRBV9, the J gene TRBJ2-1; no clear D. The V end lost 2 bases, the J end lost 0 bases, and 12 bases lay between the germline ends. Germline CDR1 is SGDLS and CDR2 is YYNGEE. This CDR3 has 16 amino acids. DNA of the CDR3: TGTGCCAGCAGCGTCGACGACCTACGCTCCTACAATGAGCAGTTCTTC. Translated: CASSVDDLRSYNEQFF.

The chain uses TRBV30 and TRBJ2-2; 10 positions agree with TRBD1. J lost 4 bases, V lost 0 bases, and 2 bases had no gene match. CDR3 length equals 15 residues. Per germline, CDR1 GTSNPN and CDR2 SVGIG (reference sequence). In DNA, the CDR3 is TGTGCCTGGAGTGTCGACAGGGGGCTCACCGGGGAGCTGTTTTTT. Its translation: CAWSVDRGLTGELFF. The full variable domain, its missing parts supplied by reference TRBV30 and TRBJ2-2, is SQTIHQWPATLVQPVGSPLSLECTVEGTSNPNLYWYRQAAGRGLQLLFYSVGIGQISSEVPQNLSASRPQDRQFILSSKKLLLSDSGFYLCAWSVDRGLTGELFFGEGSRLTVL.

The gene calls are TRBV24-1 and TRBJ2-2, with D perhaps matching TRBD1 (6 bases). V shed 0 bases and J shed 3 bases, with 10 bases lying between them. Germline lookup yields CDR1 KGHDR and CDR2 SFDVKD. The CDR3 has 16 residues. The CDR3 reads CATSDLRTADTGELFF. For the CDR3, the DNA is TGTGCCACCAGTGATTTGAGGACAGCGGACACCGGGGAGCTGTTTTTT.

V is TRBV19 and J is TRBJ2-1; the match to TRBD1 covers 8 bases. Germline V lookup: CDR1 LNHDA, CDR2 SQIVND (reference sequence). The length of the CDR3 is 13 residues. V shed 3 bases, J shed 6 bases, and the junction held 1 base outside the gene matches. The DNA for the CDR3 is TGTGCCAGTAGTATGCAGGGGGCCAATGAGCAGTTCTTC. Its translation: CASSMQGANEQFF. Using reference TRBV19 and TRBJ2-1 for the parts outside the CDR3, the full variable domain is DGGITQSPKYLFRKEGQNVTLSCEQNLNHDAMYWYRQDPGQGLRLIYYSQIVNDFQKGDIAEGYSVSREKKESFPLTVTSAQKNPTAFYLCASSMQGANEQFFGPGTRLTVL.

This clone has a single count. The chain has TRBV7-2 and TRBJ2-7; D is uncertain. This CDR3 has 15 residues. Trimming left V 0 bases short and J 0 bases short, with 9 bases between. From germline, CDR1 is SGHTA and CDR2 FQGNSA. CDR3 region: CASSLAGMSSYEQYF. DNA of the CDR3: TGTGCCAGCAGCTTAGCTGGGATGAGCTCCTACGAGCAGTACTTC.

The rearrangement links TRBV4-3 to TRBJ2-5; TRBD1 aligns across 9 bases. V was clipped by 1 base and J by 5 bases; unmatched bases: 5. This CDR3 has 15 residues. Germline loops: CDR1 LGHNA, CDR2 YSLEER. CDR3 DNA sequence: TGCGCCAGCAGCCAAGGACAGGGGGTTGGGGAGACCCAGTACTTC. The encoded protein is CASSQGQGVGETQYF.

V is TRBV7-2 and J is TRBJ1-2; TRBD1 is a possible D gene (6 bases). The V gene's germline CDR1 is SGHTA and CDR2 FQGNSA. Trimming stripped 5 bases from V and 3 bases from J, with 13 bases between. The CDR3 runs 14 residues. The CDR3 coding sequence is TGTGCCAGCAGCACCAACAGGGACGACTATGGCTACACCTTC. Translating it yields CASSTNRDDYGYTF. Full variable domain (rest looked up from reference TRBV7-2 and TRBJ1-2): GAGVSQSPSNKVTEKGKDVELRCDPISGHTALYWYRQSLGQGLEFLIYFQGNSAPDKSGLPSDRFSAERTGGSVSTLTIQRTQQEDSAVYLCASSTNRDDYGYTFGSGTRLTVV.

This chain links TRBV6-5 with TRBJ2-3; D gene ambiguous. Looked up from germline, CDR1 is MNHEY and CDR2 is SVGAGI. V was pared by 2 bases and J by 1 base, with 10 bases between. The CDR3 runs 15 residues. CDR3 nucleotide sequence: TGTGCCAGCAGTTACCTGGCTACCCGCACAGATACGCAGTATTTT. Its protein product is CASSYLATRTDTQYF.

This chain joins TRBV19 and TRBJ1-6; D is unclear. V lost 5 bases to trimming and J lost 7 bases, with 9 bases between them. CDR1 is LNHDA and CDR2 is SQIVND in the germline V gene (reference sequence). The CDR3 consists of 13 residues. In DNA form, the CDR3 reads TGTGCCAGTAGTGAACTTTTAAATTCACCCCTCCACTTT. Protein: CASSELLNSPLHF.